This is a list of T cell receptor beta chains from one sample in a study of chronic HIV infection and antiretroviral therapy. Via MiXCR, TCRdb re-called the 5' RACE reads, giving one row per CDR3 protein. Altogether 40,000 to 50,000 distinct CDR3 sequences are present, about a fifth being singletons, with the ten largest covering approximately 3%. The sequencing sample was made of peripheral blood. The source of these receptors is an adult who had HIV and had not received antiretroviral therapy, or was an uninfected healthy control (not recorded which). Both conserved end residues are trimmed from each CDR3.

j_call: TRBJ2-1
v_call: TRBV28
cdr3_aa: ASTLGGGRYEQF

j_call: TRBJ1-4
v_call: TRBV4-1
cdr3_aa: ASSQGRGKSRSEKLF

j_call: TRBJ2-1
v_call: TRBV28
cdr3_aa: ASSLGGLAGGAEQF

j_call: TRBJ1-1
v_call: TRBV29-1
cdr3_aa: SVGEAEAF

j_call: TRBJ2-3
v_call: TRBV29-1
cdr3_aa: SVGLISGRTDTQY

j_call: TRBJ1-6
v_call: TRBV30
cdr3_aa: AWSTRNSPLH

j_call: TRBJ2-7
v_call: TRBV3-1
cdr3_aa: ASSQEYEQY

j_call: TRBJ1-1
v_call: TRBV7-9
cdr3_aa: ASTLPDSTEAF

j_call: TRBJ2-1
v_call: TRBV29-1
cdr3_aa: SSQGAGEQF

j_call: TRBJ1-2
v_call: TRBV28
cdr3_aa: ASSSGGGNYGYT

j_call: TRBJ1-2
v_call: TRBV30
cdr3_aa: AWRPGAQGYGYT

j_call: TRBJ2-6
v_call: TRBV6-5
cdr3_aa: ASSYGVRANVLT

j_call: TRBJ2-1
v_call: TRBV28
cdr3_aa: ASSWDRIGQF

j_call: TRBJ2-3
v_call: TRBV15
cdr3_aa: ATSRSEDTQY

j_call: TRBJ2-7
v_call: TRBV20-1
cdr3_aa: SARDGRGILTYEQY

j_call: TRBJ2-3
v_call: TRBV6-5
cdr3_aa: ASSYGLAGVRYGQY

j_call: TRBJ2-7
v_call: TRBV29-1
cdr3_aa: SVDTSGKRNEQY

j_call: TRBJ2-7
v_call: TRBV23-1
cdr3_aa: ASSPRTPSTGEQY

j_call: TRBJ1-1
v_call: TRBV2
cdr3_aa: ASSDVAGFTEAF

j_call: TRBJ2-7
v_call: TRBV10-3
cdr3_aa: AISDLQGPSYEQY

j_call: TRBJ1-1
v_call: TRBV13
cdr3_aa: ASSLGRGDTEAF

j_call: TRBJ1-6
v_call: TRBV6-5
cdr3_aa: ASSRSYNSPLH

j_call: TRBJ2-5
v_call: TRBV5-1
cdr3_aa: ASRVGRGLQETQY

j_call: TRBJ2-2
v_call: TRBV28
cdr3_aa: GSRLGTGELF

j_call: TRBJ2-2
v_call: TRBV2
cdr3_aa: ASSEALPRGSGELF

j_call: TRBJ2-4
v_call: TRBV4-1
cdr3_aa: ASSHPRDYGGIQY

j_call: TRBJ2-3
v_call: TRBV5-1
cdr3_aa: ASSLARTSGITDTQY

j_call: TRBJ1-5
v_call: TRBV25-1
cdr3_aa: ASSEGRDQPQH

j_call: TRBJ2-3
v_call: TRBV4-2
cdr3_aa: ASGSTGDGTQY

j_call: TRBJ1-5
v_call: TRBV28
cdr3_aa: ASRLPVGQPQH

j_call: TRBJ2-6
v_call: TRBV27
cdr3_aa: ASSWMPGANVLT

j_call: TRBJ1-1
v_call: TRBV9
cdr3_aa: ASGHKMNTEAF

j_call: TRBJ2-1
v_call: TRBV5-1
cdr3_aa: ASSSGRSNYNEQF

j_call: TRBJ2-1
v_call: TRBV5-1
cdr3_aa: ASSLELGRDEQF

j_call: TRBJ2-2
v_call: TRBV28
cdr3_aa: ASTWGVLPTGELF

j_call: TRBJ1-1
v_call: TRBV12-3/TRBV12-4
cdr3_aa: ASSLAAMNTEAF

j_call: TRBJ1-1
v_call: TRBV28
cdr3_aa: ASSGGGAGRTEAF

j_call: TRBJ2-7
v_call: TRBV20-1
cdr3_aa: SARGGADEQY

j_call: TRBJ2-5
v_call: TRBV20-1
cdr3_aa: SASSRGATQETQY